This T cell receptor (beta chain) was sequenced in a study of cytomegalovirus exposure and HLA in healthy donors. Background on the study: Assignment to the Caucasian-associated ancestry cluster applied to around 80% of the 300 to 500 genotyped donors.

It was with 60 Vbeta and 13 Jbeta primers that the PCR ran. The method was immunoSEQ multiplex PCR; TCRdb's version includes in-frame clones alone and lacks a portion of them. The sample shows hundreds of thousands of clones, 78% of them seen only once. About this clone: Its antigen is currently unknown.

Study-wide results and limits: The classifier, whose performance was assessed in both the original and validation cohorts, reportedly diagnosed cytomegalovirus status with high specificity and sensitivity. Among donors in an Asian-associated ancestry cluster, a later analysis reportedly found fewer N-insertions than the approximately 700-donor mean.

Trimming removed 0 bases at V and 3 bases at J, with 10 bases between. Per the germline V gene, CDR1 is SGHAT and CDR2 is FQNNGV. This CDR3 has 15 residues. Sample: PBMCs. J is TRBJ2-3 and V is TRBV11-2; D is perhaps TRBD2 (6 bases). The sequence was obtained from a boy aged 5-17 years in good health and CMV-seronegative. The CDR3 spells CASSLEGRGTDTQYF. The CDR3 DNA reads TGTGCCAGCAGCTTAGAAGGACGGGGGACAGATACGCAGTATTTT.